This record concerns one TCR beta chain sequence. Antigen unknown. The data were taken from a study of blood T cells in healthy people across ages. Study findings and constraints: Bulk PBMC profiling left naive and antigen-experienced comparisons inconclusive.

The CDR3 sequence is 20 residues long. Germline CDR1 is SQVTM and CDR2 is ANQGSEA. V was shortened by 7 bases and J by 1 base, with 29 bases between the two germline ends. Next came a second PCR, run for about 7 to 12 cycles, which used a sample-barcoded 5' primer along with a J-beta primer mix. TCRdb analysed the 5' RACE reads with MiXCR anew, one entry per CDR3 protein. This table holds about 290,000 distinct CDR3 sequences, about 25% found once. The chain joins TRBV29-1 to TRBJ1-6; D not resolved. The specimen sequenced was blood. This TCR was recovered from a woman between 65 and 79 years old in good health. As DNA, the CDR3 is TGCAGCGATGCAACCCCCGGGTCAATATCCCTGTGGTCCTATAATTCACCCCTCCACTTT. Translated, it gives CSDATPGSISLWSYNSPLHF.